This TCR beta chain came from a study of T cell responses to AZD1222 COVID-19 vaccine. The repertoire was sequenced with immunoSEQ multiplex PCR; TCRdb's copy has only in-frame clones and lacks some. The sample lists approximately 100,000 clones, about 90% occurring once. The CDR3 sequence is 14 residues long. V shed 0 bases and J shed 4 bases, with 8 bases lying between them. CDR1 is SGHDT and CDR2 is YYEEEE in the germline V gene. The sample in question was peripheral blood, obtained on day 0 of AZD1222 vaccination. The chain is built from TRBV5-6 and TRBJ1-5, with a tentative D call TRBD1 (5 bases). The clonotype originates from an adult in good health. CDR3 in amino acids: CASSLGQRNQPQHF. The CDR3 region has the DNA TGTGCCAGCAGCTTGGGACAGAGAAATCAGCCCCAGCATTTT.